Detailed here is one T cell receptor (beta chain). The source of the sample is a study of control samples from healthy donors and cancer patients. This CDR3 spans 16 amino acids. Germline-derived CDR1 and CDR2 are KGHSH and LQKENI. V was clipped by 6 bases and J by 6 bases; unmatched bases: 13. Profiling relied on immunoSEQ multiplex PCR, and the TCRdb table lists in-frame clones only, not all of them. The table lists about 150,000 clones, about nine tenths of them singletons. The receptor was isolated from a man in his thirties or forties in good health. The V and J genes are TRBV18 and TRBJ1-1; 10 bases are shared with TRBD1. What was sequenced was blood. The CDR3 nucleotides are TGTGCCAGCTCTCCCAACCACCCGGACAGGGGGGCTGAAGCTTTCTTT. This codes for CASSPNHPDRGAEAFF. Variable domain in full (rest from reference TRBV18 and TRBJ1-1): NAGVMQNPRHLVRRRGQEARLRCSPMKGHSHVYWYRQLPEEGLKFMVYLQKENIIDESGMPKERFSAEFPKEGPSILRIQQVVRGDSAAYFCASSPNHPDRGAEAFFGQGTRLTVV.